A single sample gave rise to the 11 T cell receptor beta chains below, sequenced in a study of blood T cell repertoires in COVID-19. Profiled with immunoSEQ multiplex PCR; TCRdb holds only in-frame clones, not every one. This table has under 95,000 clones, roughly four fifths appearing once. The sample taken for sequencing was peripheral blood. These receptor sequences come from a man aged 45-60 years with acute or convalescent COVID-19.

This clone was found once. This rearrangement joins TRBV7-3 to TRBJ2-3; possible D gene TRBD2, 5 bases. V was clipped by 5 bases and J by 0 bases, with 15 bases between them. There are 16 residues in the CDR3. CDR1 and CDR2 (germline): SGHTA, FQGTGA. CDR3 sequence reads: CASSPGISPSTDTQYF. The CDR3 region has the DNA TGTGCCAGCAGCCCGGGGATTTCTCCTAGCACAGATACGCAGTATTTT.

V gene TRBV28 combines with J gene TRBJ1-6; 8 nucleotides match TRBD1. The CDR3 extends over 15 amino acids. V was clipped by 2 bases and J by 8 bases; unmatched bases: 5. Germline CDR1 is MDHEN and CDR2 is SYDVKM. DNA for the CDR3: TGTGCCAGCAGTTTACTTAAGACAGGGGATTCACCCCTCCACTTT. Translated, it gives CASSLLKTGDSPLHF.

This chain links TRBV19 with TRBJ2-2, with D possibly TRBD2 on 6 matching bases. V gave up 2 bases and J gave up 3 bases, with 10 bases separating them. The CDR3 is made up of 15 amino acids. Looked up from germline, CDR1 is LNHDA and CDR2 is SQIVND (reference sequence). CDR3 bases: TGTGCCAGTAGTATAAGGACTATCGACACCGGGGAGCTGTTTTTT. Encoded protein: CASSIRTIDTGELFF.

The rearrangement uses TRBV7-8 and TRBJ2-5, with 8 bases that match TRBD1. CDR1 SGHVS and CDR2 FQNEAQ come from the germline V gene. The CDR3 loop spans 15 amino acids. The V segment lost 1 base and the J segment 5 bases; nucleotides outside the gene matches: 6. The DNA for the CDR3 is TGTGCCAGCAGCTTAGTCAAGGACAGGGTGGAGACCCAGTACTTC. It translates to CASSLVKDRVETQYF.

The V call is TRBV29-1, the J call TRBJ2-5; 7 bases match TRBD2. CDR1 SQVTM and CDR2 ANQGSEA come from the germline V gene. The CDR3 runs to 13 residues. The CDR3 sequence is CSVGTTYQETQYF. CDR3 nucleotides: TGCAGTGTGGGGACTACATACCAAGAGACCCAGTACTTC.

V and J are TRBV27 and TRBJ2-2, with D maybe TRBD2 (5 bases). Germline CDR1 reads MNHEY; CDR2 reads SMNVEV (reference sequence). The CDR3 extends over 16 amino acids. The ends were cut back, 6 bases at V and 3 bases at J, with 17 bases in the middle. DNA of the CDR3: TGTGCCAGCAGCCTAGGCCCCCGGGGATACACCGGGGAGCTGTTTTTT. It is translated as CASSLGPRGYTGELFF.

The chain employs TRBV19 and TRBJ1-5; 7 bases map to TRBD1. Germline V gene data show CDR1 as LNHDA and CDR2 as SQIVND (reference sequence). V lost 2 bases and J lost 2; bases outside the gene matches: 3. The CDR3 loop spans 15 amino acids. CDR3 region: CASSILDRGNQPQHF. CDR3 nucleotide sequence: TGTGCCAGTAGTATACTCGACAGGGGCAATCAGCCCCAGCATTTT.

The CDR3 spells CASSPRMRTDTQYF. The CDR3 DNA follows: TGTGCCAGCAGCCCGAGGATGAGGACAGATACGCAGTATTTT. The chain is built from TRBV7-2 and TRBJ2-3, with D unresolved. Between the trimmed V and J ends, which lost 5 bases and 3 bases, there was a span of 12 bases. Germline V gives CDR1 SGHTA, CDR2 FQGNSA. This CDR3 contains 14 residues. The whole variable domain, filled in from reference TRBV7-2 and TRBJ2-3, reads GAGVSQSPSNKVTEKGKDVELRCDPISGHTALYWYRQSLGQGLEFLIYFQGNSAPDKSGLPSDRFSAERTGGSVSTLTIQRTQQEDSAVYLCASSPRMRTDTQYFGPGTRLTVL.

J is TRBJ2-5 and V is TRBV5-1; 14 nucleotides agree with TRBD2. The CDR3 totals 16 residues. V lost 3 bases to trimming and J lost 4 bases; unmatched junction nucleotides: 5. Germline assignment: CDR1 SGHRS and CDR2 YFSETQ. DNA of the CDR3: TGCGCCAGCAGCTCGGGGACTAGCGGGGGCGTAGAGACCCAGTACTTC. The encoded protein is CASSSGTSGGVETQYF. Complete variable domain (other parts from reference TRBV5-1 and TRBJ2-5): KAGVTQTPRYLIKTRGQQVTLSCSPISGHRSVSWYQQTPGQGLQFLFEYFSETQRNKGNFPGRFSGRQFSNSRSEMNVSTLELGDSALYLCASSSGTSGGVETQYFGPGTRLLVL.

This chain links TRBV4-3 with TRBJ2-3, with 10 positions matching TRBD2. The V gene's germline CDR1 is LGHNA and CDR2 YSLEER. V lost 1 base to trimming and J lost 2 bases; unmatched junction nucleotides: 9. The CDR3 runs to 18 residues. This CDR3 reads CASSQGLASGRTTDTQYF. DNA for the CDR3: TGCGCCAGCAGCCAAGGGTTAGCTAGCGGGAGAACCACAGATACGCAGTATTTT.

The genes are TRBV7-2 and TRBJ2-1, with D maybe TRBD2 (6 bases). V lost 5 bases, J lost 1 base, and 9 bases lay in between. Germline loops: CDR1 SGHTA, CDR2 FQGNSA. The CDR3 consists of 14 residues. CDR3 in amino acids: CASSGGLSYNEQFF. In DNA, the CDR3 is TGTGCCAGCAGCGGAGGACTATCCTACAATGAGCAGTTCTTC. Full variable domain (remainder filled in from reference TRBV7-2 and TRBJ2-1): GAGVSQSPSNKVTEKGKDVELRCDPISGHTALYWYRQSLGQGLEFLIYFQGNSAPDKSGLPSDRFSAERTGGSVSTLTIQRTQQEDSAVYLCASSGGLSYNEQFFGPGTRLTVL.